Listed below are T cell receptor beta chains from one sample, sequenced in a study of T cells in Graves' hyperthyroidism and ophthalmopathy. TCRdb redid the calling of the multiplex PCR reads with MiXCR, one entry per CDR3 protein. The repertoire includes hundreds of thousands of distinct CDR3 sequences, 25% of them detected once, and over 70% sits in the top ten. The sequencing input was blood. The receptors derive from a man between 50 and 59 years old with Graves' hyperthyroidism. The CDR3 runs from the conserved cysteine through the conserved F or W. A D gene is named only where the DNA matches it firmly. Not all rows give a size; the values are once, few, many and, for expanded clones, a class.

>TRBV5-1|TRBJ2-1|TRBD2|.
CASSWGGYNEQFF
TGCGCCAGCAGCTGGGGGGGCTACAATGAGCAGTTCTTC
>TRBV6-5|TRBJ2-7|TRBD2|.
CASSYSRGGLEQYF
TGTGCCAGCAGTTACTCGCGGGGGGGTCTCGAGCAGTACTTC
>TRBV29-1|TRBJ2-3|.|few
CSVEGGHGEASDTQYF
TGCAGCGTTGAAGGCGGACACGGGGAAGCTAGCGATACGCAGTATTTT
>TRBV28|TRBJ1-1|TRBD1|many
CASSPPTGMNTEAFF
TGTGCCAGCAGCCCGCCGACAGGGATGAACACTGAAGCTTTCTTT
>TRBV9|TRBJ1-3|.|.
CASSTGLGNTIYF
TGTGCCAGCAGCACGGGTCTTGGAAACACCATATATTTT
>TRBV3-1|TRBJ2-7|TRBD1|few
CASSQVKGQPSSEQYF
TGTGCCAGCAGCCAAGTAAAGGGACAGCCCTCCAGTGAGCAGTACTTC
>TRBV24-1|TRBJ1-1|.|.
CATSDFPRGRAFF
TGTGCCACCAGTGATTTCCCCAGGGGCAGGGCTTTCTTT
>TRBV11-2|TRBJ2-2|.|many
CASSPGTWGGELFF
TGTGCCAGCAGCCCTGGGACTTGGGGGGGGGAGCTGTTTTTT
>TRBV6-1|TRBJ1-1|.|.
CATDRGQNKLNTEAFF
TGTGCCACCGATAGGGGACAAAACAAACTCAACACTGAAGCTTTCTTT
>TRBV10-3|TRBJ2-7|.|.
CAISAGLQYEQYF
TGTGCCATCAGTGCCGGGCTCCAATACGAGCAGTACTTC
>TRBV2|TRBJ1-2|TRBD1|few
CASSGSGQAHYGYTF
TGTGCCAGCAGTGGCTCTGGACAGGCCCATTATGGCTACACCTTC
>TRBV29-1|TRBJ2-7|TRBD1|once
CSATGQGTSEQYF
TGCAGCGCCACCGGACAGGGTACTTCCGAGCAGTACTTC
>TRBV27|TRBJ1-2|.|once
CASKGGSGGYTF
TGTGCCAGCAAGGGGGGTTCAGGTGGCTACACCTTC
>TRBV20-1|TRBJ2-3|.|many
CSASPRASTDTQYF
TGCAGTGCTAGCCCCAGGGCTAGCACAGATACGCAGTATTTT
>TRBV5-1|TRBJ2-2|TRBD2|.
CASSRLAETNTGELFF
TGCGCCAGCAGCAGACTAGCGGAGACGAACACCGGGGAGCTGTTTTTT
>TRBV28|TRBJ2-7|TRBD1|many
CASSSTGTGDYEQYF
TGTGCCAGCAGTTCCACCGGGACAGGGGACTACGAGCAGTACTTC
>TRBV28|TRBJ1-2|.|many
CAIRGETVPYGYTF
TGTGCCATCAGAGGGGAGACGGTCCCCTATGGCTACACCTTC
>TRBV3-1|TRBJ2-7|.|many
CASSPGLGSYEQYF
TGTGCCAGCAGCCCAGGACTGGGCTCCTACGAGCAGTACTTC
>TRBV15|TRBJ1-1|.|.
CATTPRTEEAYTEAFF
TGTGCCACCACACCCCGGACAGAAGAGGCGTACACTGAAGCTTTCTTT
>TRBV2|TRBJ1-2|TRBD1|.
CASSRTGGNGYTF
TGTGCCAGCAGTCGTACAGGGGGCAATGGCTACACCTTC
>TRBV5-1|TRBJ1-4|TRBD1|.
CASSSTGDEEKLFF
TGCGCCAGCAGCTCGACAGGGGATGAGGAAAAACTGTTTTTT
>TRBV20-1|TRBJ2-5|.|.
CSANLRGQETQYF
TGCAGTGCCAACTTGCGTGGCCAAGAGACCCAGTACTTC
>TRBV7-3|TRBJ2-5|TRBD2|once
CASSLAHPLSGMYF
TGTGCCAGCAGCTTAGCACATCCGCTCAGCGGGATGTACTTC
>TRBV6-2/TRBV6-3|TRBJ2-1|TRBD2|few
CASPTGTSGSNEQFF
TGTGCCAGCCCAACTGGGACTAGCGGATCCAATGAGCAGTTCTTC
>TRBV7-9|TRBJ1-1|.|.
CASNQGAGVDTEAFF
TGTGCCAGCAACCAAGGGGCAGGGGTAGACACTGAAGCTTTCTTT
>TRBV7-9|TRBJ1-2|TRBD1|.
CASSWGALGQGVYGYTF
TGTGCCAGCAGCTGGGGGGCCCTGGGACAGGGGGTCTATGGCTACACCTTC
>TRBV6-1|TRBJ2-7|TRBD2|many
CASSESATSGHSYEQYF
TGTGCCAGCAGTGAATCGGCGACTAGCGGGCATTCCTACGAGCAGTACTTC
>TRBV27|TRBJ2-7|.|few
CASSLRDSGEQYF
TGTGCCAGCAGTTTAAGAGACAGCGGCGAGCAGTACTTC
>TRBV7-6|TRBJ2-7|TRBD2|many
CASTLAGGGTYEQYF
TGTGCCAGCACTCTAGCGGGGGGAGGTACCTACGAGCAGTACTTC
>TRBV29-1|TRBJ2-3|TRBD2|few
CSVEDLVAGGPADTQYF
TGCAGCGTTGAAGATTTGGTAGCGGGAGGGCCTGCAGATACGCAGTATTTT
>TRBV28|TRBJ2-1|TRBD2|.
CASSLTVTPGGPYNEQFF
TGTGCCAGCAGTCTCACTGTGACCCCGGGGGGGCCATACAATGAGCAGTTCTTC
>TRBV14|TRBJ1-1|.|.
CASSRDTRGARNTEAFF
TGTGCCAGCAGCCGAGATACTCGGGGGGCTAGGAACACTGAAGCTTTCTTT
>TRBV6-1|TRBJ2-1|.|.
CASSEGWIRFF
TGTGCCAGCAGTGAAGGATGGATCCGGTTCTTC
>TRBV3-1|TRBJ2-1|TRBD1|few
CASSQGATGTYNEQFF
TGTGCCAGCAGCCAAGGCGCGACAGGGACCTACAATGAGCAGTTCTTC
>TRBV7-2|TRBJ1-6|TRBD1|.
CASSRAGQGTSPLHF
TGTGCCAGCAGCCGAGCAGGACAGGGTACTTCACCCCTCCACTTT
>TRBV20-1|TRBJ2-5|TRBD2|many
CSARGGGRGETQYF
TGCAGTGCTAGAGGAGGCGGGAGGGGCGAGACCCAGTACTTC
>TRBV2|TRBJ2-7|TRBD2|.
CASSERSSGSYEQYF
TGTGCCAGCAGTGAAAGGTCTAGCGGGAGCTACGAGCAGTACTTC
>TRBV18|TRBJ1-6|.|many
CASSPQQGLGSPLHF
TGTGCCAGCTCACCACAACAGGGTCTGGGATCACCCCTCCACTTT
>TRBV5-1|TRBJ2-1|.|few
CASGSHPPTTGLADNEQFF
TGCGCCAGCGGTAGCCACCCCCCGACGACAGGGCTAGCGGACAATGAGCAGTTCTTC
>TRBV10-2|TRBJ1-6|.|.
CASTSTAGNSPLHF
TGCGCCAGCACTTCGACAGCCGGAAATTCACCCCTCCACTTT
>TRBV7-2|TRBJ2-1|.|.
CASSLGGVLHSYNEQFF
TGTGCCAGCAGCTTAGGGGGGGTCTTACATTCTTACAATGAGCAGTTCTTC
>TRBV10-3|TRBJ2-3|.|.
CAISERAEDTQYF
TGTGCCATCAGTGAGCGAGCGGAAGATACGCAGTATTTT
>TRBV27|TRBJ2-7|.|.
CASSLGLDSTYEQYF
TGTGCCAGCAGTTTAGGCCTAGACTCAACCTACGAGCAGTACTTC
>TRBV29-1|TRBJ1-1|TRBD1|few
CSAADRGRTEAFF
TGCAGCGCTGCGGACAGGGGGCGAACTGAAGCTTTCTTT
>TRBV6-1|TRBJ1-1|.|many
CASSEFPRRRTTEAFF
TGTGCCAGCAGTGAATTTCCCCGGAGGAGGACCACTGAAGCTTTCTTT
>TRBV11-2|TRBJ1-2|TRBD1|few
CASSLVDRGLIYGYTF
TGTGCCAGCAGCTTAGTTGACAGGGGGCTGATCTATGGCTACACCTTC
>TRBV28|TRBJ2-2|TRBD2|.
CASSSSTSGYEDTGELFF
TGTGCCAGCAGTTCCAGTACTAGCGGATATGAAGACACCGGGGAGCTGTTTTTT
>TRBV28|TRBJ2-5|TRBD2|many
CASSDFSSGRSRGETQYF
TGTGCCAGCAGCGATTTCTCTAGCGGCAGGAGTAGAGGAGAGACCCAGTACTTC
>TRBV3-1|TRBJ1-6|.|few
CASSQGPGFDSPLHF
TGTGCCAGCAGCCAAGGGCCCGGATTCGATTCACCCCTCCACTTT
>TRBV7-9|TRBJ1-2|.|.
CASSSTTGANYGYTF
TGTGCCAGCAGCAGTACGACCGGGGCGAACTATGGCTACACCTTC
>TRBV20-1|TRBJ2-1|.|.
CSAGRDPREQFF
TGCAGTGCTGGCCGGGACCCCCGAGAGCAGTTCTTC
>TRBV12-3/TRBV12-4|TRBJ1-1|.|few
CASSFKGGNTEAFF
TGTGCCAGCAGTTTTAAGGGAGGAAACACTGAAGCTTTCTTT
>TRBV19|TRBJ1-3|TRBD1|few
CASLPRPGQGLTFSGNTIYF
TGTGCCAGTCTACCCAGACCGGGACAGGGGCTTACATTCTCTGGAAACACCATATATTTT
>TRBV9|TRBJ2-3|TRBD1|.
CASSAHRGHPDTQYF
TGTGCCAGCAGCGCCCACAGGGGGCACCCAGATACGCAGTATTTT
>TRBV3-1|TRBJ2-3|.|few
CASSQDMEITDTQYF
TGTGCCAGCAGCCAAGATATGGAAATCACAGATACGCAGTATTTT